Listed below are T cell receptor beta chains from one sample, sequenced in a study of blood T cells in healthy people across ages. TCRdb passed the 5' RACE reads through MiXCR, listing each CDR3 protein once. The repertoire includes 900,000 to 950,000 distinct CDR3 sequences, 25% to 30% of them detected once, and approximately 10% sits in the top ten. These records were also assigned to another study, of T cells of mothers and their children.

Sequenced input: blood. The receptor source for this set is a woman between 40 and 55 years old in good health. The CDR3 runs from the conserved cysteine through the conserved F or W. Fields, in order: D gene, clone size, J gene, V gene, CDR3 DNA, CDR3 protein. A D gene is named only where the DNA matches it firmly. Rows may omit the clone size; those that give it use once, few, many or a size class.

NA | NA | TRBJ1-6 | TRBV5-5 | TGTGCCAGCAGCTTGTCGCAGGGCCGAAGGAATTCACCCCTCCACTTT | CASSLSQGRRNSPLHF
TRBD1 | many | TRBJ1-2 | TRBV4-3 | TGCGCCAGCAGCCAAGATCGAAGGACAGGTGGCTACACCTTC | CASSQDRRTGGYTF
NA | many | TRBJ2-7 | TRBV29-1 | TGCAGCACGCGGGACAGTGACTACGAGCAGTACTTC | CSTRDSDYEQYF
TRBD1 | NA | TRBJ2-6 | TRBV6-1 | TGTGCCAGCGGACCGACAGGGGGCAGGACCTCTGGGGCCAACGTCCTGACTTTC | CASGPTGGRTSGANVLTF
TRBD2 | many | TRBJ2-1 | TRBV28 | TGTGCCAGCAGTCCCGGGACTAGGCAGTTCTTC | CASSPGTRQFF
TRBD1 | many | TRBJ2-6 | TRBV7-2 | TGTGCCAGCAGCTTAGGGACAGGTAGATCTGGGGCCAACGTCCTGACTTTC | CASSLGTGRSGANVLTF
TRBD1 | NA | TRBJ1-2 | TRBV6-6 | TGTGCCAGCAGTACTACAGGGACAGATGGCTACACCTTC | CASSTTGTDGYTF
NA | NA | TRBJ1-2 | TRBV7-6 | TGTGCCAGAGGCCCACAGGGAATCCTCAGCGGCTACACCTTC | CARGPQGILSGYTF
TRBD1 | few | TRBJ1-5 | TRBV12-3/TRBV12-4 | TGTGCCAGCAGTTGGACAGGGTCTAGCAATCAGCCCCAGCATTTT | CASSWTGSSNQPQHF
TRBD2 | NA | TRBJ2-7 | TRBV2 | TGTGCCAGCCGGGAGGGCGGGGCGAGCTCCTACGGGCAGTACTTC | CASREGGASSYGQYF
NA | NA | TRBJ2-7 | TRBV7-2 | TGTGCCAGCAGCTCCAGAATTTCCTACGAGCAGTACTTC | CASSSRISYEQYF
NA | NA | TRBJ1-5 | TRBV25-1 | TGTGCCAGCAGCCAAAGCAATCAGCCCCAGCATTTT | CASSQSNQPQHF
NA | NA | TRBJ1-1 | TRBV29-1 | TGCAGCGCCCTAAACCTGAACACTGAAGCTTTCTTT | CSALNLNTEAFF
NA | few | TRBJ2-3 | TRBV3-1 | TGTGCCAGCAGCCAAGATAATTTGGCCTACCGGAATACGCAGTATTTT | CASSQDNLAYRNTQYF
TRBD2 | few | TRBJ2-7 | TRBV3-1 | TGTGCCAGCAGCGAGCGGGGGGGCCCCTACGAGCAGTACTTC | CASSERGGPYEQYF
NA | many | TRBJ2-6 | TRBV27 | TGTGCCAGCAGCCAGGGTTATTCTGGGGCCAACGTCCTGACTTTC | CASSQGYSGANVLTF
NA | NA | TRBJ2-5 | TRBV28 | TGTGCCAGCAGTTTATCCCTACAACTATCCCAAGAGACCCAGTACTTC | CASSLSLQLSQETQYF
NA | few | TRBJ1-2 | TRBV12-3/TRBV12-4 | TGTGCCAGCAAAATTACAAGGACGGCTGGCTGCACCTTC | CASKITRTAGCTF
NA | NA | TRBJ1-4 | TRBV7-2 | TGTGCCAGCAGCTTGAGGGGAGCTAATGAAAAACTGTTTTTT | CASSLRGANEKLFF
TRBD1 | NA | TRBJ1-2 | TRBV29-1 | TGCAGCGTTGACCGCCCAGACAGGGGAGGGGGCTACACCTTC | CSVDRPDRGGGYTF
NA | few | TRBJ1-2 | TRBV10-3 | TGTGCCATCAGTGAGGCAGGGAACTATGGCTACACCTTC | CAISEAGNYGYTF
NA | many | TRBJ2-1 | TRBV5-5 | TGTGCCAGCAGCCAGGGTGCGGGGCCTTACAATGAGCAGTTCTTC | CASSQGAGPYNEQFF